These T cell receptor beta chains were read from a single sample in a study of naive CD8 T cells in extremely preterm neonates. Using immunoSEQ multiplex PCR, the repertoire was profiled, and TCRdb retains in-frame clones only, with some absent. This table has fewer than 5,000 clones, 97% appearing once. Sequences were obtained from naive CD8+ T cells from blood. The source of these receptors is a human donor in good health. The CDR3 runs from the conserved cysteine through the conserved F or W. D genes are given only for firm matches. Clone sizes are given selectively: once, few, many, or a class where the clone is expanded.

size: NA
J: TRBJ1-2
V: TRBV13
D: NA
CDR3: CASSLGSAGGRGYTF
DNA: TGTGCCAGCAGCTTAGGCTCAGCGGGAGGACGGGGCTACACCTTC

size: NA
J: TRBJ2-5
V: TRBV18
D: TRBD2
CDR3: CASSGRAFQETQYF
DNA: TGTGCCAGCTCCGGGAGGGCGTTCCAAGAGACCCAGTACTTC

size: NA
J: TRBJ2-7
V: TRBV15
D: TRBD1
CDR3: CATRGQGDYEQYF
DNA: TGTGCCACCAGGGGACAGGGGGACTACGAGCAGTACTTC

size: NA
J: TRBJ1-2
V: TRBV2
D: TRBD1
CDR3: CASRDRVYGYTF
DNA: TGTGCCAGCAGGGACAGGGTATATGGCTACACCTTC

size: NA
J: TRBJ2-3
V: TRBV4-1
D: NA
CDR3: CASSQDREDTQYF
DNA: TGCGCCAGCAGCCAAGACAGGGAAGATACGCAGTATTTT

size: NA
J: TRBJ2-5
V: TRBV19
D: TRBD2
CDR3: CASRASGGYQETQYF
DNA: TGTGCCAGTAGAGCTAGCGGGGGGTATCAAGAGACCCAGTACTTC

size: NA
J: TRBJ2-7
V: TRBV25-1
D: TRBD1
CDR3: CASSYRGPRGKKYEQYF
DNA: TGTGCCAGCAGTTACAGGGGGCCCAGAGGAAAGAAGTACGAGCAGTACTTC

size: NA
J: TRBJ2-2
V: TRBV5-4
D: NA
CDR3: CASSLGSGVYTGELFF
DNA: TGTGCCAGCAGCTTAGGGTCAGGGGTTTACACCGGGGAGCTGTTTTTT

size: NA
J: TRBJ2-2
V: TRBV7-9
D: NA
CDR3: CASSLVSTGELFF
DNA: TGTGCCAGCAGCTTAGTCAGCACCGGGGAGCTGTTTTTT

size: NA
J: TRBJ2-7
V: TRBV5-5
D: TRBD1
CDR3: CASSLRDRINEQYF
DNA: TGTGCCAGCAGCTTGCGGGACAGAATAAACGAGCAGTACTTC

size: NA
J: TRBJ1-6
V: TRBV7-9
D: TRBD1
CDR3: CASSFDREYSPLHF
DNA: TGTGCCAGCAGTTTTGACAGGGAGTATTCACCCCTCCACTTT

size: NA
J: TRBJ2-1
V: TRBV4-1
D: TRBD2
CDR3: CASSLRGGDNNEQFF
DNA: TGCGCCAGCAGCCTTCGGGGGGGCGACAACAATGAGCAGTTCTTC

size: NA
J: TRBJ1-2
V: TRBV5-1
D: NA
CDR3: CASSLGILGAPNYGYTF
DNA: TGCGCCAGCAGCTTGGGCATCCTGGGGGCACCTAACTATGGCTACACCTTC

size: once
J: TRBJ2-1
V: TRBV6-5
D: TRBD1
CDR3: CASSTTGALYNEQFF
DNA: TGTGCCAGCAGCACGACAGGGGCCCTCTACAATGAGCAGTTCTTC

size: NA
J: TRBJ2-1
V: TRBV6-6
D: TRBD2
CDR3: CASRSGTNYNEQFF
DNA: TGTGCCAGCAGGTCCGGGACTAATTACAATGAGCAGTTCTTC

size: NA
J: TRBJ1-5
V: TRBV7-8
D: TRBD1
CDR3: CASSLERTGHQPQHF
DNA: TGTGCCAGCAGCTTAGAAAGGACAGGGCATCAGCCCCAGCATTTT

size: once
J: TRBJ1-6
V: TRBV6-1
D: TRBD1
CDR3: CASSRDREGSPLHF
DNA: TGTGCCAGCAGTCGGGACAGGGAGGGTTCACCCCTCCACTTT

size: once
J: TRBJ2-2
V: TRBV7-9
D: NA
CDR3: CASSPQTGANTGELFF
DNA: TGTGCCAGCAGCCCACAAACCGGGGCGAACACCGGGGAGCTGTTTTTT

size: NA
J: TRBJ2-5
V: TRBV28
D: TRBD1
CDR3: CASNPQGAYGETQYF
DNA: TGTGCCAGCAATCCACAGGGGGCGTATGGGGAGACCCAGTACTTC

size: NA
J: TRBJ2-5
V: TRBV7-2
D: TRBD2
CDR3: CASSHSSDSGGGETQYF
DNA: TGTGCCAGCAGCCACAGTTCCGACAGCGGGGGTGGGGAGACCCAGTACTTC

size: NA
J: TRBJ1-6
V: TRBV27
D: TRBD1
CDR3: CASSQGALRSYNSPLHF
DNA: TGTGCCAGCAGCCAGGGGGCCCTCCGCTCCTATAATTCACCCCTCCACTTT

size: NA
J: TRBJ1-6
V: TRBV12-5
D: NA
CDR3: CASGGGNSPLHF
DNA: TGTGCTAGTGGTGGGGGGAATTCACCCCTCCACTTT

size: NA
J: TRBJ2-2
V: TRBV19
D: TRBD1
CDR3: CASSILGQGGFTGELFF
DNA: TGTGCCAGTAGTATCCTAGGACAGGGGGGGTTCACCGGGGAGCTGTTTTTT

size: NA
J: TRBJ2-3
V: TRBV29-1
D: TRBD2
CDR3: CSVAPGLAGGRTDTQYF
DNA: TGCAGCGTGGCCCCTGGACTAGCGGGGGGGAGGACAGATACGCAGTATTTT

size: NA
J: TRBJ1-1
V: TRBV5-1
D: TRBD1
CDR3: CASSQYGTGTMNTEAFF
DNA: TGCGCCAGCAGCCAGTATGGGACAGGGACAATGAACACTGAAGCTTTCTTT

size: NA
J: TRBJ2-7
V: TRBV7-9
D: TRBD1
CDR3: CASSGGTGRNEQYF
DNA: TGTGCCAGCAGCGGGGGGACAGGGAGAAACGAGCAGTACTTC

size: NA
J: TRBJ2-5
V: TRBV4-1
D: NA
CDR3: CASSQVAGNQETQYF
DNA: TGCGCCAGCAGCCAAGTGGCAGGGAATCAAGAGACCCAGTACTTC

size: NA
J: TRBJ1-5
V: TRBV2
D: NA
CDR3: CASSESGTSNQPQHF
DNA: TGTGCCAGCAGTGAAAGTGGGACAAGCAATCAGCCCCAGCATTTT

size: few
J: TRBJ2-3
V: TRBV7-6
D: TRBD1
CDR3: CASSWPGTGTTDTQYF
DNA: TGTGCCAGCAGCTGGCCCGGGACAGGGACGACAGATACGCAGTATTTT

size: NA
J: TRBJ2-5
V: TRBV4-3
D: NA
CDR3: CASSQVPGRGQETQYF
DNA: TGCGCCAGCAGCCAAGTGCCAGGGAGGGGGCAAGAGACCCAGTACTTC

size: NA
J: TRBJ2-2
V: TRBV7-9
D: NA
CDR3: CASSERSLGRNTGELFF
DNA: TGTGCCAGCAGCGAAAGATCACTAGGGAGGAACACCGGGGAGCTGTTTTTT

size: NA
J: TRBJ2-1
V: TRBV7-9
D: TRBD2
CDR3: CASSFSGGHNEQFF
DNA: TGTGCCAGCAGCTTTAGCGGGGGGCACAATGAGCAGTTCTTC

size: NA
J: TRBJ1-5
V: TRBV6-5
D: TRBD1
CDR3: CASGPGTGFYQPQHF
DNA: TGTGCCAGCGGGCCCGGGACAGGGTTTTATCAGCCCCAGCATTTT

size: NA
J: TRBJ1-6
V: TRBV4-1
D: NA
CDR3: CASSQGEKSPLHF
DNA: TGCGCCAGCAGCCAAGGGGAGAAATCCCCCCTCCACTTT

size: once
J: TRBJ2-3
V: TRBV2
D: NA
CDR3: CASSDFGSSTDTQYF
DNA: TGTGCCAGCAGCGACTTCGGCTCTAGCACAGATACGCAGTATTTT

size: NA
J: TRBJ1-1
V: TRBV6-1
D: TRBD1
CDR3: CASSASQGGMNTEAFF
DNA: TGTGCCAGCAGTGCCTCACAGGGGGGGATGAACACTGAAGCTTTCTTT

size: NA
J: TRBJ2-5
V: TRBV7-9
D: NA
CDR3: CASSDKEGGETQYF
DNA: TGTGCCAGCAGCGACAAGGAGGGGGGGGAGACCCAGTACTTC

size: NA
J: TRBJ2-3
V: TRBV27
D: TRBD2
CDR3: CASIPSGGVTDTQYF
DNA: TGTGCCAGCATTCCCTCCGGGGGGGTTACAGATACGCAGTATTTT

size: NA
J: TRBJ2-5
V: TRBV2
D: NA
CDR3: CASGQLGPLKTQYF
DNA: TGTGCCAGCGGGCAACTAGGACCCCTAAAGACCCAGTACTTC

size: NA
J: TRBJ2-1
V: TRBV5-1
D: NA
CDR3: CASSSSEHYNEQFF
DNA: TGCGCCAGCAGCTCCTCAGAACACTACAATGAGCAGTTCTTC

size: NA
J: TRBJ2-1
V: TRBV27
D: TRBD2
CDR3: CASTPAGRSYNEQFF
DNA: TGTGCCAGCACCCCAGCGGGGCGCTCCTACAATGAGCAGTTCTTC

size: NA
J: TRBJ1-2
V: TRBV9
D: TRBD1
CDR3: CASSVGDSNYGYTF
DNA: TGTGCCAGCAGCGTAGGGGACAGTAACTATGGCTACACCTTC

size: NA
J: TRBJ1-2
V: TRBV6-6
D: TRBD1
CDR3: CASSYTGTGSDGYTF
DNA: TGTGCCAGCAGTTACACGGGGACAGGGTCAGATGGCTACACCTTC

size: NA
J: TRBJ2-3
V: TRBV11-2
D: NA
CDR3: CASSSRRVKVVDTQYF
DNA: TGTGCCAGCAGCTCCCGCCGGGTAAAAGTCGTAGATACGCAGTATTTT

size: NA
J: TRBJ1-1
V: TRBV19
D: NA
CDR3: CASSISVNTEAFF
DNA: TGTGCCAGTAGTATCTCAGTGAACACTGAAGCTTTCTTT

size: NA
J: TRBJ2-7
V: TRBV27
D: NA
CDR3: CASSWRGPSSYEQYF
DNA: TGTGCCAGCAGTTGGCGGGGGCCGAGCTCCTACGAGCAGTACTTC

size: once
J: TRBJ2-1
V: TRBV27
D: TRBD2
CDR3: CASSPSGGAYDEQFF
DNA: TGTGCCAGCAGCCCTAGCGGGGGGGCCTACGATGAGCAGTTCTTC

size: NA
J: TRBJ2-1
V: TRBV4-3
D: TRBD1
CDR3: CASSQDMGTGAYNEQFF
DNA: TGCGCCAGCAGCCAAGATATGGGAACAGGGGCCTACAATGAGCAGTTCTTC

size: NA
J: TRBJ1-2
V: TRBV9
D: TRBD1
CDR3: CASSSGQGANYGYTF
DNA: TGTGCCAGCAGCTCCGGACAGGGGGCTAACTATGGCTACACCTTC

size: NA
J: TRBJ2-3
V: TRBV29-1
D: TRBD2
CDR3: CSVEREGADTQYF
DNA: TGCAGCGTTGAGAGGGAGGGAGCAGATACGCAGTATTTT

size: NA
J: TRBJ2-3
V: TRBV11-2
D: NA
CDR3: CASSPLTRADGTDTQYF
DNA: TGTGCCAGCAGCCCACTAACGAGGGCGGACGGCACAGATACGCAGTATTTT